The sequence of this T cell receptor beta chain was determined in a study of shared clonotypes between healthy human individuals. Findings and caveats of the study: Generation of non-shared clonotypes was less probable than generation of clonotypes shared by all four donors.

The V end was cut by 1 base, the J end by 3 bases, with 7 bases between. There are 14 residues in the CDR3. The germline gives CDR1 SGHTA, CDR2 FQGTGA. All participating donors were Caucasian adults from Nashville, Tennessee. The repertoire was sequenced with immunoSEQ multiplex PCR; TCRdb's copy has only in-frame clones and lacks some. The table includes 2 million to 3 million clones, more than 85% detected once. This clone was counted a single time. Its antigen is as yet unknown. The TCR comes from a man younger than 30 in good health. Some clones in this sample may be carry-over from other donors' samples. The chain uses TRBV7-3 and TRBJ2-1; no clear D. The sample consisted of naive CD4+ T cells from PBMCs. The subset: CD45RA+ positively selected. In DNA, the CDR3 is TGTGCCAGCAGCTTAAAGCCGGGCTACAATGAGCAGTTCTTC. Encoded protein: CASSLKPGYNEQFF. The entire variable domain, with the rest obtained from reference TRBV7-3 and TRBJ2-1, is as follows: GAGVSQTPSNKVTEKGKYVELRCDPISGHTALYWYRQSLGQGPEFLIYFQGTGAADDSGLPNDRFFAVRPEGSVSTLKIQRTERGDSAVYLCASSLKPGYNEQFFGPGTRLTVL.